These 7 T cell receptor beta chains were sequenced from one sample in a study of glioma-infiltrating T cells. Using RNA template, CDR3s of TCR alpha and beta were amplified with iRepertoire arm-PCR. Each CDR3 protein gets one entry after TCRdb re-called the multiplex PCR reads with MiXCR. The sample carries 100,000 to 150,000 distinct CDR3 sequences, more than 20% recorded once. Sequencing was performed on glioma tissue, nonneoplastic brain tissue, or PBMCs (not recorded which). Source of these receptors: a human donor with low-grade glioma or glioblastoma, undergoing nonglioma brain surgery, or in good health (not recorded which).

Ten or more counts support this clonotype. The chain uses TRBV20-1 and TRBJ2-7, with D tentatively TRBD2 (5 bases). The CDR3 contains 12 residues. Per germline, CDR1 DFQATT and CDR2 SNEGSKA (reference sequence). V gave up 3 bases and J gave up 6 bases, with 12 bases separating them. The CDR3 DNA sequence: TGCAGTGCTAGTTTGGCGAGGGTCGAGCAGTACTTC. It encodes CSASLARVEQYF.

On this clonotype itself: A clone one base away is much larger, so this may be a read error. V is TRBV19 and J is TRBJ1-1; D is undetermined. The germline V and J ends were trimmed by 5 bases and 7 bases, with 11 bases remaining between them. The CDR3 length is 12 residues. Germline loops: CDR1 LNHDA, CDR2 SQIVND (reference sequence). CDR3 region: CASSPFYSEAFF. For the CDR3, the DNA is TGTGCCAGTAGTCCCTTCTACAGTGAAGCTTTCTTT.

To note about this clonotype: Since a much larger clone is just one base distant, this may be a read error. This chain uses TRBV12-3 or TRBV12-4 with TRBJ2-5; D remains ambiguous. The CDR3 has 11 residues. CDR3 sequence (DNA): TGTGCCAGCAGTGCCCAAGAGGCCCAGTACTTC. Amino acid sequence: CASSAQEAQYF.

This clonotype was observed a few times. This chain uses TRBV9 with TRBJ1-4; 9 bases line up with TRBD1. Germline V gene sequence: CDR1 SGDLS, CDR2 YYNGEE. Trimming at V came to 3 bases and at J to 7 bases, leaving 10 bases not matched to a gene. The CDR3 length is 16 residues. The CDR3 loop is CASSGGQGVYAEKLFF. The DNA for the CDR3 is TGTGCCAGCAGCGGGGGACAGGGAGTCTACGCTGAAAAACTGTTTTTT. Full variable domain (remainder filled in from reference TRBV9 and TRBJ1-4): DSGVTQTPKHLITATGQRVTLRCSPRSGDLSVYWYQQSLDQGLQFLIQYYNGEERAKGNILERFSAQQFPDLHSELNLSSLELGDSALYFCASSGGQGVYAEKLFFGSGTQLSVL.

This clonotype appeared many times. The V gene is TRBV7-2, the J gene TRBJ2-1; D is undetermined. This CDR3 contains 13 residues. Per the germline V gene, CDR1 is SGHTA and CDR2 is FQGNSA. V was clipped by 5 bases and J by 0 bases, with 5 bases between them. The CDR3 region has the DNA TGTGCCAGCAGCGCCTACTCCTACAATGAGCAGTTCTTC. As protein: CASSAYSYNEQFF.

This clonotype was found many times. The chain combines TRBV27 with TRBJ2-3, with 7 nucleotides matching TRBD1. Germline V CDR1 and CDR2: MNHEY, SMNVEV (reference sequence). The CDR3 runs 14 residues. V was pared by 2 bases and J by 1 base, with 0 bases of the junction left unmatched. The DNA for the CDR3 is TGTGCCAGCAGTTTAGACAGGGGCACAGATACGCAGTATTTT. Encoded protein: CASSLDRGTDTQYF.

Turning to this clonotype: A much larger clone lies a single base off, so this may be a read error. The rearrangement joins TRBV7-2 to TRBJ1-1; tentative D call: TRBD1 (6 bases). Per germline, CDR1 SGHTA and CDR2 FQGNSA. The length of the CDR3 is 13 residues. The CDR3 coding sequence is TGTGCCAGCGGCTTCATCCAGGGGTTTGAAGCTTTCTTT. It specifies CASGFIQGFEAFF. The full variable domain, in which reference TRBV7-2 and TRBJ1-1 provide the parts outside the CDR3, is GAGVSQSPSNKVTEKGKDVELRCDPISGHTALYWYRQSLGQGLEFLIYFQGNSAPDKSGLPSDRFSAERTGGSVSTLTIQRTQQEDSAVYLCASGFIQGFEAFFGQGTRLTVV.